The 7 T cell receptor beta chains in this list originate from one sample, sequenced in a study of T cells in Graves' hyperthyroidism and ophthalmopathy. The CDR3 regions of TCR beta were amplified from RNA transcripts. HTBI primers were the set used in a first-round RT-PCR of the TCR CDR3. TCRdb recomputed calls from the multiplex PCR reads with MiXCR, one row per CDR3 protein. This table holds about 350,000 distinct CDR3 sequences, approximately 15% found once. Material for sequencing was blood. These receptors all stem from a woman aged 25 to 39 with Graves' hyperthyroidism.

The table lists this clonotype with many counts. The genes are TRBV11-2 and TRBJ1-1; the match to TRBD1 covers 7 bases. Germline CDR1 reads SGHAT; CDR2 reads FQNNGV. The CDR3 contains 16 residues. With 7 bases clipped from V and 5 bases from J, the junction kept 16 bases outside the gene matches. The CDR3, as DNA: TGTGCCAGCATCCTAGCAGGGGGGGGATTAAGTACTGAAGCTTTCTTT. The encoded protein is CASILAGGGLSTEAFF.

This clonotype was found a few times. The V call is TRBV12-3 or TRBV12-4, the J call TRBJ2-6; the D is unclear. The CDR3 extends over 15 amino acids. Trimming took off 7 bases at V and 0 bases at J, with 10 bases between the two ends. The CDR3 bases are TGTGCCAGCAATTTCTCTAACTCTGGGGCCAACGTCCTGACTTTC. Translation: CASNFSNSGANVLTF.

The chain recombines TRBV5-5 with TRBJ2-7, with 8 nucleotides matching TRBD2. The CDR3 runs to 16 residues. V lost 0 bases to trimming and J lost 4 bases; unmatched junction nucleotides: 9. Per the germline V gene, CDR1 is SGHKS and CDR2 is YYEKEE (reference sequence). In nucleotides, the CDR3 is TGTGCCAGCAGCTTGGCCCCCGGGACTAGGTTATACGAGCAGTACTTC. The encoded protein is CASSLAPGTRLYEQYF.

This clonotype occurred a few times. This chain joins TRBV20-1 and TRBJ2-1, with D perhaps TRBD2 (6 bases). Germline CDR1 DFQATT, CDR2 SNEGSKA (reference sequence). The CDR3 consists of 17 residues. The germline V and J ends were trimmed by 0 bases and 4 bases, with 19 bases remaining between them. CDR3 sequence: CSARDYPPGAAYNEQFF. The CDR3 DNA follows: TGCAGTGCTAGAGATTATCCCCCGGGAGCGGCGTACAATGAGCAGTTCTTC.

For this clonotype: This may come from a read error, since a much larger clone is one base off. The rearrangement links TRBV10-2 to TRBJ2-2, with 9 nucleotides matching TRBD2. The germline V gene has CDR1 WSHSY and CDR2 SAAADI. CDR3 length equals 15 residues. The junction had 6 bases not matched to a gene; V was cut back by 4 bases and J by 6 bases. CDR3 nucleotide sequence: TGCGCCAGCAGTGGGGCGGGAGGGCTCGCCGGGGAGCTGTTTTTT. Its translation is CASSGAGGLAGELFF.

This clonotype was counted a few times. V usage is TRBV20-1 and J usage is TRBJ2-1, with D perhaps TRBD2 (7 bases). This CDR3 is 14 amino acids long. V was pared by 4 bases and J by 6 bases, with 16 bases between. Germline lookup yields CDR1 DFQATT and CDR2 SNEGSKA (reference sequence). CDR3 DNA sequence: TGCAGTGCTACAGGACTAGGGGGACCCAATGAGCAGTTCTTC. The encoded protein is CSATGLGGPNEQFF.

The chain is built from TRBV11-2 and TRBJ1-1, with 8 bases matching TRBD1. Per germline, CDR1 SGHAT and CDR2 FQNNGV. This CDR3 is built from 15 residues. V shed 1 base, J shed 7 bases, and the junction held 8 bases outside the gene matches. The CDR3 nucleotides read TGTGCCAGCAGCTTAGTAGGACAGGGAAGGGATGAAGCTTTCTTT. Its protein is CASSLVGQGRDEAFF. Together with reference TRBV11-2 and TRBJ1-1, the CDR3 gives the full variable domain: EAGVAQSPRYKIIEKRQSVAFWCNPISGHATLYWYQQILGQGPKLLIQFQNNGVVDDSQLPKDRFSAERLKGVDSTLKIQPAKLEDSAVYLCASSLVGQGRDEAFFGQGTRLTVV.